The 25 T cell receptor beta chains in this list originate from one sample, sequenced in a study of T cell clones after liver transplantation. Using immunoSEQ multiplex PCR, the repertoire was profiled, and TCRdb retains in-frame clones only, with some absent. This table has over 50,000 clones, 65% to 85% appearing once. The material was CD4+ T cells from blood, obtained before liver transplant. Source of these receptors: a human donor who received a liver transplant.

The chain has TRBV4-1 and TRBJ2-3, with 12 nucleotides matching TRBD2. There are 18 residues in the CDR3. Germline CDR1 reads MGHRA; CDR2 reads YSYEKL. V shed 3 bases and J 1 base; nucleotides not matched to a gene: 8. This CDR3 reads CASSQTPSGRERTDTQYF. CDR3 DNA sequence: TGCGCCAGCAGCCAGACCCCTAGCGGGAGGGAACGCACAGATACGCAGTATTTT.

The chain uses TRBV6-4 and TRBJ2-1; the D is unclear. Deletions cut 5 bases from V and 0 bases from J, with 14 bases between. Germline V lookup: CDR1 MRHNA, CDR2 SNTAGT. CDR3 size: 16 residues. CDR3 loop: CASSRGISSSYNEQFF. The CDR3 nucleotides are TGTGCCAGCAGTCGTGGCATCTCGAGCTCCTACAATGAGCAGTTCTTC.

This sequence joins TRBV6-5 and TRBJ1-1; no clear D. Germline V lookup: CDR1 MNHEY, CDR2 SVGAGI. The CDR3 sequence is 12 residues long. Between the trimmed V and J ends, which lost 6 bases and 0 bases, there was a span of 5 bases. Written as DNA, the CDR3 is TGTGCCAGCAGGATGATGAACACTGAAGCTTTCTTT. Translated: CASRMMNTEAFF.

The chain employs TRBV10-3 and TRBJ2-7, with no clear D. With 3 bases removed from V and 3 bases from J, the gap between germline ends came to 12 bases. Germline CDR1 and CDR2: ENHRY and SYGVKD. The CDR3 spans 14 residues. In nucleotides, the CDR3 is TGTGCCATCAGTGACCACCTCCAAGGCTACGAGCAGTACTTC. Its translation: CAISDHLQGYEQYF.

CDR3 in amino acids: CASSSAVPNTGELFF. The CDR3 region has the DNA TGTGCCAGCAGCTCCGCCGTTCCAAACACCGGGGAGCTGTTTTTT. V and J are TRBV5-4 and TRBJ2-2; D gene ambiguous. Germline V CDR1 and CDR2: SGHNT, YYREEE (reference sequence). V lost 3 bases and J 2 bases, leaving 11 bases between the germline ends. The CDR3 is 15 amino acids. Based on the CDR3 plus reference TRBV5-4 and TRBJ2-2, the full variable domain is ETGVTQSPTHLIKTRGQQVTLRCSSQSGHNTVSWYQQALGQGPQFIFQYYREEENGRGNFPPRFSGLQFPNYSSELNVNALELDDSALYLCASSSAVPNTGELFFGEGSRLTVL.

This chain joins TRBV6-4 and TRBJ2-7, with TRBD1 identical over 10 bases. Germline V gives CDR1 MRHNA, CDR2 SNTAGT. This CDR3 region has 13 residues. V was clipped by 4 bases and J by 4 bases; unmatched bases: 1. The CDR3 coding sequence is TGTGCCAGCAGTGCGGACAGGGGGTACGAGCAGTACTTC. Amino acids: CASSADRGYEQYF.

This chain links TRBV5-1 with TRBJ1-1, with D unclear. This CDR3 has 14 amino acids. V was shortened by 4 bases and J by 5 bases, with 15 bases between the two germline ends. Germline V gene data show CDR1 as SGHRS and CDR2 as YFSETQ. The CDR3 sequence is CASSIREGNTEAFF. The CDR3 DNA follows: TGCGCCAGCAGCATAAGGGAGGGTAATACTGAAGCTTTCTTT. Full variable domain (rest looked up from reference TRBV5-1 and TRBJ1-1): KAGVTQTPRYLIKTRGQQVTLSCSPISGHRSVSWYQQTPGQGLQFLFEYFSETQRNKGNFPGRFSGRQFSNSRSEMNVSTLELGDSALYLCASSIREGNTEAFFGQGTRLTVV.

As to this clone: The junction departs from the called germline gene at one end, perhaps through a read error. The chain employs TRBV11-3 and TRBJ2-7, with no clear D. The CDR3 contains 14 residues. Germline V lookup: CDR1 SGHNT, CDR2 YENEEA. CDR3 region: CASSLGPISDEQYF. CDR3 nucleotides: TGTGCCAGCAGCTTGGGCCCCATCTCCGACGAGCAGTACTTC.

This clone showed up just once. V is TRBV9 and J is TRBJ2-3, with a possible D match to TRBD2 (5 bases). Germline-derived CDR1 and CDR2 are SGDLS and YYNGEE. The CDR3 runs to 14 residues. The V gene lost 4 bases and the J gene lost 1 base, with 10 bases spanning the gap. CDR3 sequence: CASSPSLRTDTQYF. In DNA form, the CDR3 reads TGTGCCAGCAGCCCTAGCTTACGCACAGATACGCAGTATTTT.

The gene calls are TRBV29-1 and TRBJ1-2, with no clear D. CDR3 length: 14 residues. CDR1 is SQVTM, CDR2 ANQGSEA, per germline. The germline V and J ends were trimmed by 7 bases and 6 bases, with 21 bases remaining between them. The DNA of the CDR3 is TGCAGCGCCGATGGAGGCAATCTAGTTCATGGCTACACCTTC. This gives the protein CSADGGNLVHGYTF.

The V call is TRBV15, the J call TRBJ1-1; D is unclear. V was shortened by 8 bases and J by 4 bases, with 17 bases between the two germline ends. Germline V gives CDR1 LNHNV, CDR2 YYDKDF (reference sequence). The CDR3 extends over 14 amino acids. The CDR3, as DNA: TGTGCCACCCGCCCTGGTGCAGAGTCCACTGAAGCTTTCTTT. This translates into CATRPGAESTEAFF.

This chain links TRBV10-1 with TRBJ2-7; tentative D call: TRBD2 (6 bases). Germline V gene lookup returns CDR1 WNHNN and CDR2 SYGVQD (reference sequence). Trimming shortened V by 5 bases and J by 1 base, and 36 bases separated the two germline ends. CDR3 length: 22 amino acids. CDR3 in DNA: TGCGCCAGCAGTTTTCTTCCGTCGGGAGCTGAGAGGAGGGGACGGGGATCCTACGAGCAGTACTTC. Translating gives CASSFLPSGAERRGRGSYEQYF.

The J gene is TRBJ2-7, the V gene TRBV7-2, with 7 bases lining up with TRBD1. In germline, CDR1 is SGHTA, CDR2 FQGNSA. J was trimmed by 1 base and V by 3 bases; bases with no gene match: 3. This CDR3 contains 14 residues. This chain's CDR3 is CASSLGQLSYEQYF. The CDR3 coding sequence is TGTGCCAGCAGCTTGGGACAGCTATCCTACGAGCAGTACTTC. Filled out from reference TRBV7-2 and TRBJ2-7, the complete variable domain reads GAGVSQSPSNKVTEKGKDVELRCDPISGHTALYWYRQSLGQGLEFLIYFQGNSAPDKSGLPSDRFSAERTGGSVSTLTIQRTQQEDSAVYLCASSLGQLSYEQYFGPGTRLTVT.

The gene calls are TRBV13 and TRBJ2-1; 8 positions agree with TRBD2. The junction had 7 bases not matched to a gene; V was cut back by 0 bases and J by 9 bases. Germline CDR1 and CDR2: PRHDT and FYEKMQ (reference sequence). This CDR3 spans 15 amino acids. CDR3 DNA: TGTGCCAGCAGCTTAGGCACGGGAGGGCCAGGTGAGCAGTTCTTC. Protein sequence: CASSLGTGGPGEQFF.

This clone was recorded only once. The rearrangement links TRBV11-2 to TRBJ2-3; no definite D call. The CDR3 runs to 14 residues. V was trimmed by 3 bases and J by 0 bases, leaving 7 bases between them. Germline V CDR1 and CDR2: SGHAT, FQNNGV. CDR3 bases: TGTGCCAGCAGCTTTAACCCTAGCACAGATACGCAGTATTTT. It is translated as CASSFNPSTDTQYF.

This clone was picked up one time. The V and J genes are TRBV7-8 and TRBJ1-1; D gene ambiguous. Germline values: CDR1 SGHVS, CDR2 FQNEAQ. V lost 9 bases, J lost 3 bases, and 14 bases lay in between. The CDR3 loop spans 13 amino acids. Written as DNA, the CDR3 is TGTGCCAGTAGCCCTAGACGGGACACTGAAGCTTTCTTT. It encodes CASSPRRDTEAFF.

The gene calls are TRBV27 and TRBJ2-1; 7 nucleotides match TRBD2. This CDR3 has 12 residues. Germline loops: CDR1 MNHEY, CDR2 SMNVEV (reference sequence). After removal of 5 bases from V and 12 bases from J, the junction contained 7 bases not matched to a gene. DNA of the CDR3: TGTGCCAGCAGTACCTCGGGGGGAGGGCAGTTCTTC. Protein: CASSTSGGGQFF.

The genes are TRBV6-5 and TRBJ1-4; D remains unclear. The CDR3 runs 15 residues. Germline-derived CDR1 and CDR2 are MNHEY and SVGAGI. Trimming stripped 5 bases from V and 8 bases from J, with 18 bases between. The DNA of the CDR3 is TGTGCCAGCAGTCCTCGACCGCGGGGAAACGAAAAACTGTTTTTT. Protein: CASSPRPRGNEKLFF.

The V call is TRBV19, the J call TRBJ2-2; D is undetermined. CDR3 size: 16 residues. Germline V gives CDR1 LNHDA, CDR2 SQIVND (reference sequence). V was trimmed by 5 bases and J by 1 base, leaving 14 bases between them. CDR3 nucleotides: TGTGCCAGTAGTCTCCTCTCAGTCCTGAACACCGGGGAGCTGTTTTTT. Its translation: CASSLLSVLNTGELFF.

This sequence joins TRBV4-3 and TRBJ2-3; the D is unclear. Germline V lookup: CDR1 LGHNA, CDR2 YSLEER. With 0 bases removed from V and 2 bases from J, the gap between germline ends came to 6 bases. This CDR3 is 14 amino acids long. The CDR3 DNA reads as TGCGCCAGCAGCCAAGATGGCAACACAGATACGCAGTATTTT. It encodes CASSQDGNTDTQYF.

The CDR3 protein is CASSSQNTEAFF. The CDR3 nucleotides are TGCGCCAGCAGCTCACAGAACACTGAAGCTTTCTTT. The chain links TRBV5-1 to TRBJ1-1; no firm D call. Trimming removed 3 bases at V and 1 base at J, with 4 bases between. CDR3 size: 12 residues. The germline V gene has CDR1 SGHRS and CDR2 YFSETQ.

This rearrangement joins TRBV9 to TRBJ2-3, with 8 bases that match TRBD1. Losses at the gene ends were 0 bases for V and 5 bases for J; bases not matched to a gene: 8. CDR1 and CDR2 from the germline V gene are SGDLS and YYNGEE. CDR3 length: 16 residues. The CDR3 reads CASSVGSQGARDTQYF. The DNA for the CDR3 is TGTGCCAGCAGCGTAGGCTCCCAGGGGGCGAGAGATACGCAGTATTTT. The variable domain in full, with the rest retrieved from reference TRBV9 and TRBJ2-3, is DSGVTQTPKHLITATGQRVTLRCSPRSGDLSVYWYQQSLDQGLQFLIQYYNGEERAKGNILERFSAQQFPDLHSELNLSSLELGDSALYFCASSVGSQGARDTQYFGPGTRLTVL.

This sequence joins TRBV7-8 and TRBJ2-3, with 8 bases aligning to TRBD2. The germline gives CDR1 SGHVS, CDR2 FQNEAQ. The CDR3 is 17 amino acids. Trimming took 5 bases from V and 5 from J; bases not matched to a gene: 15. The CDR3 DNA reads TGTGCCAGCAGCCTAGAATATGGGACTAGAAAATTAGATACGCAGTATTTT. Translation: CASSLEYGTRKLDTQYF.

This clone was counted a single time. This rearrangement joins TRBV18 to TRBJ1-2; D uncertain. Germline V CDR1 and CDR2: KGHSH, LQKENI. Trimming removed 6 bases at V and 6 bases at J, with 17 bases between. This CDR3 has 14 amino acids. The CDR3 coding sequence is TGTGCCAGCTCCCCGAGTGTGCGGAAGGATGGCTACACCTTC. The encoded protein is CASSPSVRKDGYTF.

CDR3 nucleotide sequence: TGTGCCAGCTGGGCGGGGGGTTACAATGAGCAGTTCTTC. It is translated as CASWAGGYNEQFF. The chain couples TRBV6-6 to TRBJ2-1; 8 bases match TRBD2. Losses at the gene ends were 8 bases for V and 4 bases for J; bases not matched to a gene: 4. The CDR3 covers 13 residues. Germline CDR1 MNHNY, CDR2 SVGAGI (reference sequence).